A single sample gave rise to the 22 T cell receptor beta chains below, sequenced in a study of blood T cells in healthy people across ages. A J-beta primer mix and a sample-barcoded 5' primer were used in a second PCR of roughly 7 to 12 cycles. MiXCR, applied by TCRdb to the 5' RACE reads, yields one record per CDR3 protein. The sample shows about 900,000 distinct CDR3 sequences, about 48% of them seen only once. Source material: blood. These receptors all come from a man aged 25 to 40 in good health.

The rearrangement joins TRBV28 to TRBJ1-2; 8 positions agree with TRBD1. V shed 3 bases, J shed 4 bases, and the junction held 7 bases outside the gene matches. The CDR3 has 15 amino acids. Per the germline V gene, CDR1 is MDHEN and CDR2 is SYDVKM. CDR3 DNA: TGTGCCAGCAGTTTGGTATCAGGGGGCGGCTATGGCTACACCTTC. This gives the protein CASSLVSGGGYGYTF.

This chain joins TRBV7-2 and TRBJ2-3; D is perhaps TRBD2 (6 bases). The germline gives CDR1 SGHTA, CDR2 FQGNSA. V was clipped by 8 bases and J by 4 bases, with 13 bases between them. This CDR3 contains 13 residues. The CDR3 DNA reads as TGTGCCAGCCGCGCGCGGGGATCAGATACGCAGTATTTT. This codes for CASRARGSDTQYF.

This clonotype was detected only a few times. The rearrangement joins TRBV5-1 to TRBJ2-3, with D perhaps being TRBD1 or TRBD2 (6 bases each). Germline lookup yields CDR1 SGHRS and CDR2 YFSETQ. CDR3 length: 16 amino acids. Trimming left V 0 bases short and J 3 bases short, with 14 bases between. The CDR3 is CASSLGPRGRTDTQYF. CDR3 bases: TGCGCCAGCAGCTTGGGTCCCCGGGGGCGAACAGATACGCAGTATTTT.

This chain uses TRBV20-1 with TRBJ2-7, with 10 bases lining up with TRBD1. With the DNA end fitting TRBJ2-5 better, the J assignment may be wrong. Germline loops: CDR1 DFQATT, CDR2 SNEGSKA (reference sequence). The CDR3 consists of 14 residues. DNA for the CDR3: TGCAGTGCTAAGGGGACAGGGGTAGGAGAGACCCAGTACTTC. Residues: CSAKGTGVGETQYF.

CDR3 residues: CASSVSGGAADTQYF. The CDR3 coding sequence is TGTGCCAGCAGCGTTAGCGGGGGGGCCGCAGATACGCAGTATTTT. The gene calls are TRBV6-5 and TRBJ2-3; 11 positions agree with TRBD2. V lost 6 bases and J lost 4; bases outside the gene matches: 6. The germline V gene has CDR1 MNHEY and CDR2 SVGAGI. The CDR3 is 15 amino acids.

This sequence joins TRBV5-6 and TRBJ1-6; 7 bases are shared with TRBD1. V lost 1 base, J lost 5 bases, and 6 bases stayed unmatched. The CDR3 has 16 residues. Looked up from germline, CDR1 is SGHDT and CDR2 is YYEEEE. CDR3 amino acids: CASSLTGEDNNSPLHF. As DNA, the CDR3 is TGTGCCAGCAGCTTGACAGGGGAAGACAATAATTCACCCCTCCACTTT.

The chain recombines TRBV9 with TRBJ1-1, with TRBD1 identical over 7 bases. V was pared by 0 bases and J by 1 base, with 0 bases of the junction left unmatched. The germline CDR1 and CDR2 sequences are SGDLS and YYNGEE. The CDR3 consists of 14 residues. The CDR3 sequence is CASSVEGANTEAFF. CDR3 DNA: TGTGCCAGCAGCGTAGAGGGGGCGAACACTGAAGCTTTCTTT.

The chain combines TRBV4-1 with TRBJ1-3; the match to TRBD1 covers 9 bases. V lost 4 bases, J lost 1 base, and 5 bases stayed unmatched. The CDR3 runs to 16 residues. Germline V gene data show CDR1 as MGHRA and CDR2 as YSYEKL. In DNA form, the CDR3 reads TGCGCCAGCAGCCCAAGCGACAGGGGGTCTGGAAACACCATATATTTT. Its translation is CASSPSDRGSGNTIYF.

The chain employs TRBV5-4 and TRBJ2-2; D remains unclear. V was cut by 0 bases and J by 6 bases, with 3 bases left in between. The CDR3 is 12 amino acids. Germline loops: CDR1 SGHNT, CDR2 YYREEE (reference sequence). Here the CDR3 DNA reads TGTGCCAGCAGCTTGGAATCCGGGGAGCTGTTTTTT. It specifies CASSLESGELFF.

The CDR3: CATSDRQETQYF. The CDR3 DNA follows: TGTGCCACCAGTGACCGTCAAGAGACCCAGTACTTC. The J gene is TRBJ2-5, the V gene TRBV24-1; D is unresolved. This CDR3 is 12 amino acids long. Germline CDR1 reads KGHDR; CDR2 reads SFDVKD. V dropped 4 bases and J dropped 2 bases, with 4 bases sitting between them.

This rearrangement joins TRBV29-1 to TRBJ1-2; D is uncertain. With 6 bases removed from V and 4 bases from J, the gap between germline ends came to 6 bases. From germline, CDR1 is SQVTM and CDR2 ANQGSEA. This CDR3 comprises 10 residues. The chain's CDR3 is CSVKIYGYTF. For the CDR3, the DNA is TGCAGCGTCAAGATCTATGGCTACACCTTC.

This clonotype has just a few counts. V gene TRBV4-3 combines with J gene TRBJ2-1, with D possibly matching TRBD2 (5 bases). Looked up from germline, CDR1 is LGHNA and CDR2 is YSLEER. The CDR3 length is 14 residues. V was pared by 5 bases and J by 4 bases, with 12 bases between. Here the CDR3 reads CASSERRGYNEQFF. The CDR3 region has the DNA TGCGCCAGCAGCGAAAGACGGGGATACAATGAGCAGTTCTTC.

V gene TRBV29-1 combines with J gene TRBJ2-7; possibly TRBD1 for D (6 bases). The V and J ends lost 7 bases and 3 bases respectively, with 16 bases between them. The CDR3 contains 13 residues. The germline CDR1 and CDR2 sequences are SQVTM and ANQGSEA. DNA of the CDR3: TGCAGCGCACGGACAGTGGACGTCTACGAGCAGTACTTC. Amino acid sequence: CSARTVDVYEQYF.

The CDR3 reads CASSPESSGIFYGYTF. The CDR3, as DNA: TGTGCCAGCAGCCCCGAGAGCAGTGGGATTTTCTATGGCTACACCTTC. This chain links TRBV7-9 with TRBJ1-2; no clear D gene. CDR1 and CDR2 from the germline V gene are SEHNR and FQNEAQ (reference sequence). V was trimmed by 5 bases and J by 4 bases, leaving 20 bases between them. CDR3 length equals 16 residues.

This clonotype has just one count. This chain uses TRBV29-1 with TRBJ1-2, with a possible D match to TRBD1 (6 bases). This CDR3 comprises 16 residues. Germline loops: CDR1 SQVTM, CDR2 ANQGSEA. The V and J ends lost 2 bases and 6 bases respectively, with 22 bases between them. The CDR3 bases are TGCAGCGTTGAACCGATGGGAACAGGGTCTGCCCATGGCTACACCTTC. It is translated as CSVEPMGTGSAHGYTF.

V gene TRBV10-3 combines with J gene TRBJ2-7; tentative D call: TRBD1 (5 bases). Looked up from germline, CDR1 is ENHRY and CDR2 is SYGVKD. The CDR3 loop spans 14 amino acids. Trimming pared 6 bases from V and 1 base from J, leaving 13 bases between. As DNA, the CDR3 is TGTGCCATCAGATTAGACAGTGCGTCCTACGAGCAGTACTTC. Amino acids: CAIRLDSASYEQYF.

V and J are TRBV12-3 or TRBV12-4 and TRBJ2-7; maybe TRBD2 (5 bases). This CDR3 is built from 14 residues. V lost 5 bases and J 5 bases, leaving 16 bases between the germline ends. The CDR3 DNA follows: TGTGCCAGCAGTGTAGTCCGTGGACTGGACGAGCAGTACTTC. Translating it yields CASSVVRGLDEQYF.

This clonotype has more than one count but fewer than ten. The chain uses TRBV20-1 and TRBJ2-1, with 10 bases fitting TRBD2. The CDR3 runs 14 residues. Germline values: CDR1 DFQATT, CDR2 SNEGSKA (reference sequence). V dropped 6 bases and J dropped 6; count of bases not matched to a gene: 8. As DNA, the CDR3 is TGCAGTGCGCCCCTAGCGGGGGTCTTCAATGAGCAGTTCTTC. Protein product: CSAPLAGVFNEQFF.

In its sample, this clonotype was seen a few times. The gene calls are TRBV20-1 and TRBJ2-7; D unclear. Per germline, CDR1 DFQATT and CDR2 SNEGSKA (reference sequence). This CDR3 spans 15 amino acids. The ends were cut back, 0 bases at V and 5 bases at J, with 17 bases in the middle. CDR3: CSAREGRQEIHEQYF. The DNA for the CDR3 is TGCAGTGCTAGAGAAGGCCGTCAGGAGATCCACGAGCAGTACTTC.

CDR3 loop: CSAEEPKAGEQYF. The CDR3 nucleotides are TGCAGTGCCGAAGAACCGAAGGCGGGGGAGCAGTACTTC. This sequence joins TRBV20-1 and TRBJ2-7; weak D call: TRBD2 (6 bases). The V and J ends lost 6 bases and 7 bases respectively, with 19 bases between them. The CDR3 runs 13 residues. Per germline, CDR1 DFQATT and CDR2 SNEGSKA (reference sequence).

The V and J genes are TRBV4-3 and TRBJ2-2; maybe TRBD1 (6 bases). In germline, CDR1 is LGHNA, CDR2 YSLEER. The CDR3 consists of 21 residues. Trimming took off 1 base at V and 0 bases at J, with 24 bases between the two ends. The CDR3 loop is CASSQGEPGHKPETNTGELFF. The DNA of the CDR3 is TGCGCCAGCAGCCAAGGGGAACCGGGACACAAGCCTGAGACGAACACCGGGGAGCTGTTTTTT.

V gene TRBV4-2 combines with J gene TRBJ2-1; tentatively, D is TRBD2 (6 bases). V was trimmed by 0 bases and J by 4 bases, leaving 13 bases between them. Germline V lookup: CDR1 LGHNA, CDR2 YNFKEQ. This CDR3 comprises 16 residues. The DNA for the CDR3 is TGTGCCAGCAGCCAAGAGGTAACGGGAGATTACAATGAGCAGTTCTTC. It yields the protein CASSQEVTGDYNEQFF.